This T cell receptor (beta chain) was recovered during a study of identical twins' blood T cells (dated by TCRdb to the early 2010s). About the full investigation: Approximately 52 million Illumina reads were obtained across roughly 12 libraries, comprising six alpha-chain and six beta-chain libraries. The study compared TCR alpha and beta chain repertoires of three pairs of monozygous twins using next-generation sequencing to assess genetic influence on repertoire formation. Overall study results and their limits: Because the twins were raised together, environmental influences could not be ruled out as an explanation for the similarity between twins. How many CDR3 clonotypes two donors shared depended mainly on the product of their cloneset sizes, and the twins did not clearly stray from this trend. Validation by independent studies was stated to be required for the proposed role of the TCRalpha J segment in MHC recognition during thymic selection. Twin pairs were reported to be markedly more alike in V gene usage than unrelated donors were, even when looking at non-selected out-of-frame TCRbeta clonotypes. Among the most abundant TCRbeta clonotypes, every donor shared more CDR3 sequences with her own twin than with unrelated donors.

Six healthy women forming three monozygous twin pairs were used as donors. All three twin pairs had been reared together, and it was thought likely that the same infectious agents and vaccines had been met by these twin pairs. TCR cDNA libraries were prepared from RNA that was isolated from peripheral blood mononuclear cells. Spanning cysteine to phenylalanine, the CDR3 consists of 14 amino acids. Left in the record is the CDR3 DNA by itself, 42 bases read in frame from the first base. As encoded in the germline V gene, CDR1 is MNHNS while CDR2 is SASEGT. V and J lose 4 bases and 3 bases, and a span of 12 bases separates them. About this clonotype: What this receptor recognizes is not known. Base qualities are not recorded, but no much larger clone differs from it by a single base.

Libraries were prepared through 5' RACE. Sequenced using an Illumina Genome Analyzer IIx. RNA-based TCR cDNA libraries were prepared by a previously described protocol with several modifications. To prevent cross-contamination, sample-specific barcodes were introduced on both ends of each TCR cDNA library during cDNA synthesis and amplification. Under the source paper's analysis protocol: Each individual had between about 90,000 and nearly 550,000 identified clonotypes, and each library contained roughly 2.2 to 4 million CDR3-containing reads. Reads with improper barcode index combinations were discarded, and clonesets were then built for each library with the MiTCR software. While assembling CDR3 clonotypes, MiTCR filtered or rescued low-quality reads and corrected PCR and sequencing errors. Artificial out-of-frame clonotypes were mapped to in-frame sequences, with one indel allowed in the CDR3, and then removed. Similarity of V and J gene usage between donors was measured as Jensen-Shannon divergence divided by mean entropy. The raw public data were reprocessed by TCRdb itself: fastp quality trimming at Q25, MiXCR clonotype calling, in-frame beta chains only. Each entry is one CDR3 protein sequence, shown with its most common DNA and genes. The V and J calls follow TCRdb's processing rather than the paper's. For this sample there are about 370,000 distinct CDR3 sequences; roughly 30% appear just once. About 6% of the sample belongs to the ten largest clones.

Sample: PBMCs. The sequence derives from a woman aged 18 to 50 in good health. The rearranged segments are TRBV6-1 and TRBJ1-1, with the D segment identity uncertain. The nucleotide sequence is given as TGTGCCAGCAGTGTGAAGGTGTGGTACACTGAAGCTTTCTTT. This encodes CASSVKVWYTEAFF.